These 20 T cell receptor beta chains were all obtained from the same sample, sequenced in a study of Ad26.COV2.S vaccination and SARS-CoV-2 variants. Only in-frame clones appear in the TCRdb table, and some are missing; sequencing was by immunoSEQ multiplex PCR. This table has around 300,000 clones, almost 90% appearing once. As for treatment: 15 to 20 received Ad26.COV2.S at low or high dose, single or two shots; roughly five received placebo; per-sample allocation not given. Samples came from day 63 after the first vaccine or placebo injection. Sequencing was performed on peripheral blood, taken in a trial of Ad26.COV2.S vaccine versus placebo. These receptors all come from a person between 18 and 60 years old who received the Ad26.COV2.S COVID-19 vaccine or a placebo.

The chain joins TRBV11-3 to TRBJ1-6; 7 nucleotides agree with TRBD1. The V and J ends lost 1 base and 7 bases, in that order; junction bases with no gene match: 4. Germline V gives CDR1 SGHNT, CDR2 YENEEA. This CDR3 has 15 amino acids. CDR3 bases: TGTGCCAGCAGCTTAGTAGGGACAGAGAATTCACCCCTCCACTTT. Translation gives CASSLVGTENSPLHF.

The CDR3 is CASSTLAGETIQETQYF. The CDR3 nucleotides are TGTGCCAGCAGCACGTTAGCGGGCGAGACTATCCAAGAGACCCAGTACTTC. The chain carries TRBV7-9 and TRBJ2-5; 7 positions agree with TRBD2. The CDR3 runs 17 residues. V lost 5 bases, J lost 1 base, and 13 bases stayed unmatched. Germline loops: CDR1 SEHNR, CDR2 FQNEAQ (reference sequence). The full variable domain, with the rest looked up from reference TRBV7-9 and TRBJ2-5, is DTGVSQNPRHKITKRGQNVTFRCDPISEHNRLYWYRQTLGQGPEFLTYFQNEAQLEKSRLLSDRFSAERPKGSFSTLEIQRTEQGDSAMYLCASSTLAGETIQETQYFGPGTRLLVL.

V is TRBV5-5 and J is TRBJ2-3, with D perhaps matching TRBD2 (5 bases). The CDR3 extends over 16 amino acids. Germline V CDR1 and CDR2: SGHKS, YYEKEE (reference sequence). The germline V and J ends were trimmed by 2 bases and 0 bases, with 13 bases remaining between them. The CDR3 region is CASSFSQRYSTDTQYF. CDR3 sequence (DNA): TGTGCCAGCAGCTTCAGCCAGCGGTACAGCACAGATACGCAGTATTTT.

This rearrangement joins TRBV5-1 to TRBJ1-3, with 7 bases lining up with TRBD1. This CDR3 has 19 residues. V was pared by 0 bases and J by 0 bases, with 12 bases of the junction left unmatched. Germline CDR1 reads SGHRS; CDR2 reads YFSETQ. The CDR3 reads CASSLGMQGDPYSGNTIYF. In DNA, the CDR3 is TGCGCCAGCAGCTTGGGTATGCAGGGGGATCCGTACTCTGGAAACACCATATATTTT.

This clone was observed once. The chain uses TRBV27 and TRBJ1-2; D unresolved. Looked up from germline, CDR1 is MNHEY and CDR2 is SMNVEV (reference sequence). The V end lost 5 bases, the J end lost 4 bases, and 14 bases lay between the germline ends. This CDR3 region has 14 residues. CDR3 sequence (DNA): TGTGCCAGCAGTCCCTCGAACAGTATCTATGGCTACACCTTC. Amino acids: CASSPSNSIYGYTF.

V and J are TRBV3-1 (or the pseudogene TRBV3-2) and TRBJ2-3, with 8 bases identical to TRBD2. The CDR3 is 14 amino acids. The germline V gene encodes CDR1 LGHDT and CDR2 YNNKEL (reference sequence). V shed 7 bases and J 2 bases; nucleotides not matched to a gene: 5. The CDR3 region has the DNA TGTGCCAGCACACCGGGGGGGAACACAGATACGCAGTATTTT. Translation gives CASTPGGNTDTQYF.

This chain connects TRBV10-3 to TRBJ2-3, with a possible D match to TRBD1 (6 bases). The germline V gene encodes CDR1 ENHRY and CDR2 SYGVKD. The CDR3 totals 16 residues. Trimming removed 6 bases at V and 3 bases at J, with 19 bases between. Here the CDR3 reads CAIRTGTKWLTDTQYF. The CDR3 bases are TGTGCCATCAGGACCGGGACAAAGTGGCTAACAGATACGCAGTATTTT.

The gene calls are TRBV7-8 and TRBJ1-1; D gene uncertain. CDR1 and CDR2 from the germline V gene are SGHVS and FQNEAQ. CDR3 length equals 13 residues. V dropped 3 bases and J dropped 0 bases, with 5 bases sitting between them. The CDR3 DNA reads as TGTGCCAGCAGCTTCGCGATGAACACTGAAGCTTTCTTT. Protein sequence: CASSFAMNTEAFF. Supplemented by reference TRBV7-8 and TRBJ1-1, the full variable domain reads GAGVSQSPRYKVAKRGQDVALRCDPISGHVSLFWYQQALGQGPEFLTYFQNEAQLDKSGLPSDRFFAERPEGSVSTLKIQRTQQEDSAVYLCASSFAMNTEAFFGQGTRLTVV.

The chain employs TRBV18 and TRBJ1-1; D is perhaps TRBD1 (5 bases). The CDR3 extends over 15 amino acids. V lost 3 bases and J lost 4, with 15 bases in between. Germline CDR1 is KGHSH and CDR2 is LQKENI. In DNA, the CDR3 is TGTGCCAGCTCACCGTCCCGTGGGGGTTCCACTGAAGCTTTCTTT. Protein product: CASSPSRGGSTEAFF.

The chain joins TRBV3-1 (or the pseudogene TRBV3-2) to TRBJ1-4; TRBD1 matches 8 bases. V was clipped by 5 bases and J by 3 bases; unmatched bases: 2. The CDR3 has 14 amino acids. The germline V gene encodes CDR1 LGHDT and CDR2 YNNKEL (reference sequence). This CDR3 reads CASSSTGANEKLFF. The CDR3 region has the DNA TGTGCCAGCAGCTCGACAGGGGCTAATGAAAAACTGTTTTTT.

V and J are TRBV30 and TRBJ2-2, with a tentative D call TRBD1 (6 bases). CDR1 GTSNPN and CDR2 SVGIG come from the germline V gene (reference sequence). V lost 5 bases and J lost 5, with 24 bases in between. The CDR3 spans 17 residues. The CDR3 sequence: CAWVGRRTAVLTGELFF. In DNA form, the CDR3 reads TGTGCCTGGGTTGGAAGGCGGACAGCCGTTTTAACCGGGGAGCTGTTTTTT.

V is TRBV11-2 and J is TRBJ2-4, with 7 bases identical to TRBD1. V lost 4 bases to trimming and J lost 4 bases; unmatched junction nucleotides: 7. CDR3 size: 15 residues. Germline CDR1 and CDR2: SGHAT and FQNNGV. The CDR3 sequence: CASSSPEGAKNIQYF. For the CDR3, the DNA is TGTGCCAGCAGCTCACCCGAGGGGGCAAAAAACATTCAGTACTTC.

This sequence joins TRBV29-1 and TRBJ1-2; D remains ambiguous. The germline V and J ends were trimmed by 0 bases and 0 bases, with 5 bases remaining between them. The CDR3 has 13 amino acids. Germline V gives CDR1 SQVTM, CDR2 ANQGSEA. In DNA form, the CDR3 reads TGCAGCGTTGAAGAACACGCTAACTATGGCTACACCTTC. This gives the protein CSVEEHANYGYTF.

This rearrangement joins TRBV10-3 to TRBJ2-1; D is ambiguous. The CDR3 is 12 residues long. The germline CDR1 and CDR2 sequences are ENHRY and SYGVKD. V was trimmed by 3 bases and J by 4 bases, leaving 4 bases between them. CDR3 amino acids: CAISDGYNEQFF. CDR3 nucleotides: TGTGCCATCAGTGATGGTTACAATGAGCAGTTCTTC.

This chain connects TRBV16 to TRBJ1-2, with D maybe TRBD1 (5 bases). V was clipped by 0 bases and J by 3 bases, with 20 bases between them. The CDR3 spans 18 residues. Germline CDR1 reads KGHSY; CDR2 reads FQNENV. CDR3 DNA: TGTGCCAGCAGCCAATCTTGGGGCCCGGTGATTTGGGACTATGGCTACACCTTC. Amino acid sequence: CASSQSWGPVIWDYGYTF.

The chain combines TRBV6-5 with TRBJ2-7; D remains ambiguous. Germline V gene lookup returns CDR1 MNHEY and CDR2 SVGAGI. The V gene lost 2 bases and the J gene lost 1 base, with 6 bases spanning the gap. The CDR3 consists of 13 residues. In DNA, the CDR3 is TGTGCCAGCAGTTACGGGAAGTCCTACGAGCAGTACGTC. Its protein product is CASSYGKSYEQYV.

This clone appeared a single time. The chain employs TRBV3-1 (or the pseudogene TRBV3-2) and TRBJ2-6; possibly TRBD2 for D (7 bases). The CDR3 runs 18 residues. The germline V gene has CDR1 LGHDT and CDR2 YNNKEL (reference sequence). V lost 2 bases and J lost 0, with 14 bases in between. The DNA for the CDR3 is TGTGCCAGCAGCCAACCCCTGGGAGGGGGCTCTGGGGCCAACGTCCTGACTTTC. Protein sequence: CASSQPLGGGSGANVLTF.

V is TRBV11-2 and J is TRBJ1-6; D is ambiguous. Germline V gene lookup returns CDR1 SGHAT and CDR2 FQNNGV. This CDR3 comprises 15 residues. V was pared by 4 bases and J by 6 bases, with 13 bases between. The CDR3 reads CASSSLGRINSPLHF. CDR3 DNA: TGTGCCAGCAGCTCCTTAGGACGGATTAATTCACCCCTCCACTTT.

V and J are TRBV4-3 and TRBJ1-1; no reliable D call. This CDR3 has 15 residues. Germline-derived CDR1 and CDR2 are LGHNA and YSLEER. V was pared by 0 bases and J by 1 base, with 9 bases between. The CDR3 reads CASSQERVANTEAFF. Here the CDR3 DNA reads TGCGCCAGCAGCCAAGAAAGGGTGGCGAACACTGAAGCTTTCTTT.

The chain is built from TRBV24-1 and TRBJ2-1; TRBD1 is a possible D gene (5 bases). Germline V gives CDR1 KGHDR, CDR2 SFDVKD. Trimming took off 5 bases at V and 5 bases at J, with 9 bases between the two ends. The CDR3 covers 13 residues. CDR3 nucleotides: TGTGCCACCAGTGGGACACCGGACAATGAGCAGTTCTTC. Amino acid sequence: CATSGTPDNEQFF.